The 21 T cell receptor beta chains reported below all come from one sample, sequenced in a study of tumor and adjacent non-tumor tissue in lung cancer. This sample's RNA came from whole unsorted tissue. TCRbeta libraries were built with three rounds of nested PCR, modified from ARM-PCR. TCRdb analysed the multiplex PCR reads with MiXCR anew, one entry per CDR3 protein. The sample lists fewer than 80,000 distinct CDR3 sequences; around 70% were seen once. The sequenced sample consisted of lung tumor tissue. The source is a woman aged 70-85 years with non-small cell lung cancer.

V gene TRBV6-1 combines with J gene TRBJ1-5, with D maybe TRBD1 (6 bases). Germline V lookup: CDR1 MNHNS, CDR2 SASEGT. CDR3 size: 15 residues. The CDR3 region has the DNA TGTATCAGCAGTGACTTTCACAGGGACCCAAGGCTCCAGCATTTT. Translating it yields CISSDFHRDPRLQHF.

Note on this clonotype: The germline gene is not matched at one end of the junction; a read error may be the cause. CDR3 nucleotide sequence: TGTGCCAGTGCGGGCGACCTTAACACTAAAGCTTTCTTT. Translated: CASAGDLNTKAFF. The genes are TRBV6-5 and TRBJ1-1; D is undetermined. Germline V lookup: CDR1 MNHEY, CDR2 SVGAGI. The CDR3 spans 13 residues.

For this clonotype: Germline is not matched at one junction end, which may reflect a read error. This sequence joins TRBV29-1 and TRBJ2-1; tentatively, D is TRBD1 (5 bases). CDR3 length: 13 amino acids. Germline CDR1 is SQVTM and CDR2 is ANQGSEA. CDR3 protein: CSVKRQGISEELF. The CDR3 DNA reads TGCAGCGTAAAACGGCAGGGCATAAGTGAGGAGTTATTC.

A word on this clonotype: The junction and the germline gene differ at one end; a read error may be behind it. This chain connects TRBV11-2 to TRBJ1-2; no definite D call. Germline-derived CDR1 and CDR2 are SGHAT and FQNNGV. The CDR3 consists of 14 residues. CDR3 sequence (DNA): TGTGTCAGCAGCTTCGGGCGGACGGCCTATGGCTACACCTTC. This gives the protein CVSSFGRTAYGYTF.

With regard to this clonotype: At one of its ends the junction is not consistent with the germline gene, which may arise from a read error. The V gene is TRBV12-3 or TRBV12-4, the J gene TRBJ2-1; 8 nucleotides align to TRBD1. The CDR3 totals 14 residues. The CDR3 region is CANSDTGGKNEQFF. CDR3 DNA: TGTGCCAACAGCGACACAGGGGGTAAGAATGAGCAATTCTTC.

As regards this clonotype: Since no conserved phenylalanine or tryptophan closes the CDR3, a read error is the likely cause. The limits of the CDR3 on the DNA are not certain, so only TCRdb's listed CDR3 is given. The chain combines TRBV6-6 with TRBJ2-7; no DNA check was done on the table's D call, TRBD1. Per germline, CDR1 MNHNY and CDR2 SVGAGI (reference sequence). Inclusive of both ends, the CDR3 amounts to 13 amino acids. The CDR3 sequence is CASSRGGLSEQYI.

Turning to this clonotype: Relative to the germline gene, one junction end is altered; a read error may explain this. This chain uses TRBV28 with TRBJ2-3; D perhaps matches TRBD2 (5 bases). This CDR3 is built from 15 residues. Germline CDR1 and CDR2: MDHEN and SYDVKM. The CDR3 nucleotides read TGTGCCAGTAGTTATAGCGAGGATAGCACAGATACGCAGTATTTT. As protein: CASSYSEDSTDTQYF.

The rearrangement joins TRBV12-3 or TRBV12-4 to TRBJ1-2; tentative D call: TRBD1 (6 bases). The CDR3 length is 16 residues. As DNA, the CDR3 is TGTGTAAGCAGCCCTATTCCGGACAGTGCTAACTATGGCTACACCTTC. Encoded protein: CVSSPIPDSANYGYTF.

This clonotype was seen a handful of times. A much more abundant neighbour one base away suggests this may be a read error. CDR3 DNA sequence: TGTGCCAGCAGCCCCACGTTTGAGACCCAGTACTTC. Residues: CASSPTFETQYF. The rearrangement links TRBV6-6 to TRBJ2-5; the D is unclear. The V gene's germline CDR1 is MNHNY and CDR2 SVGAGI (reference sequence). Trimming removed 6 bases at V and 5 bases at J, with 10 bases between. There are 12 residues in the CDR3.

In regard to this clonotype: At one end the junction does not follow the germline gene, possibly because of a read error. The chain uses TRBV11-3 and TRBJ2-2, with D possibly being TRBD2 (7 bases). This CDR3 is 18 amino acids long. CDR1 and CDR2 from the germline V gene are SGHNT and YENEEA. The DNA of the CDR3 is TGTGCCAGGAGCTTAGGGGGACCAGGACTAGCGAACACCGGGGAGCTGTTTTTT. This translates into CARSLGGPGLANTGELFF.

In regard to this clonotype: A much larger clone lies a single base off, so this may be a read error. V is TRBV28 and J is TRBJ2-2; the D gene is possibly TRBD2 (5 bases). This CDR3 spans 14 amino acids. Germline assignment: CDR1 MDHEN and CDR2 SYDVKM. CDR3 nucleotides: TGTGCCAGCAGATTAAGCGAGAACACCGGGGAGCTGTTGTTT. Translation: CASRLSENTGELLF.

Concerning this clonotype itself: A read error may be the cause here, since a much bigger clone is one base away. The V call is TRBV11-2, the J call TRBJ2-5, with D tentatively TRBD1 or TRBD2 (5 bases each). This CDR3 is 14 amino acids long. Germline lookup yields CDR1 SGHAT and CDR2 FQNNGV. The CDR3 region is CAGSSGPIQETQYF. CDR3 nucleotide sequence: TGTGCCGGCAGCTCGGGACCGATACAAGAGACCCAGTACTTC.

A note on this clonotype: One junction end does not reproduce the germline sequence, and a read error may be involved. The V and J genes are TRBV7-9 and TRBJ2-2, with D tentatively TRBD1 (6 bases). Per the germline V gene, CDR1 is SEHNR and CDR2 is FQNEAQ (reference sequence). There are 13 residues in the CDR3. CDR3 nucleotide sequence: TGTGCCAGCCGCCGAGTGGGGGCCGGGGAGCTGTGTTTT. Translating it yields CASRRVGAGELCF.

This clonotype was observed many times. This sequence joins TRBV4-2 and TRBJ2-5; weak D call: TRBD1 (6 bases). The germline V gene encodes CDR1 LGHNA and CDR2 YNFKEQ. V gave up 5 bases and J gave up 1 base, with 8 bases separating them. This CDR3 comprises 13 residues. The CDR3 loop reads CASSRDTQETQYF. The CDR3 DNA is TGTGCCAGCAGCAGGGACACCCAAGAGACCCAGTACTTC.

Comments on this clonotype: Germline and junction disagree at one end, which may indicate a read error. This chain joins TRBV6-1 and TRBJ1-1, with D uncertain. Germline CDR1 reads MNHNS; CDR2 reads SASEGT. This CDR3 is built from 18 residues. CDR3 region: CASNILKLTRLGNTEAYF. The CDR3 DNA reads TGTGCCAGCAACATCTTAAAACTCACAAGGTTGGGGAACACTGAAGCTTACTTT.

J is TRBJ2-3 and V is TRBV6-6; D is possibly TRBD1 (5 bases). Trimming pared 10 bases from V and 10 bases from J, leaving 21 bases between. The germline gives CDR1 MNHNY, CDR2 SVGAGI (reference sequence). The CDR3 runs to 13 residues. CDR3 residues: CAIVSWGTDAQYF. The CDR3 DNA reads TGTGCCATCGTTTCTTGGGGCACCGATGCGCAGTATTTT.

This clonotype was picked up one time. A read error may explain this, as a much larger clone is one base away. This chain connects TRBV11-2 to TRBJ2-7, with D possibly being TRBD2 (5 bases). The CDR3 runs 15 residues. Looked up from germline, CDR1 is SGHAT and CDR2 is FQNNGV. The CDR3 reads CASSLSADSSYEEYF. Here the CDR3 DNA reads TGTGCCAGCAGCTTATCAGCGGACTCCTCCTACGAGGAGTACTTC.

The rearrangement joins TRBV5-1 to TRBJ1-6; 12 bases are shared with TRBD1. The germline gives CDR1 SGHRS, CDR2 YFSETQ. CDR3 size: 18 residues. V was pared by 4 bases and J by 13 bases, with 18 bases of the junction left unmatched. Written as DNA, the CDR3 is TGCGCCAGCAGCGCGGGGACAGGGGGCGAACCGTTGGCAATTCCCCTCCACTTT. This encodes CASSAGTGGEPLAIPLHF.

Worth noting for this clonotype: At one end, the junction sequence differs from germline, possibly due to a read error. The chain employs TRBV12-3 or TRBV12-4 and TRBJ2-7, with no clear D. CDR3 length: 13 amino acids. The DNA for the CDR3 is TGTGCCAGCATCGTCAGTCCCTCCTACGAGCTGTACTTC. The encoded protein is CASIVSPSYELYF.

As to this clonotype: The conserved final phenylalanine or tryptophan is absent from the CDR3, which likely points to a read error. The chain combines TRBV6-5 with TRBJ2-3; D gene ambiguous. The CDR3 covers 14 residues. Germline-derived CDR1 and CDR2 are MNHEY and SVGAGI. V was trimmed by 7 bases and J by 0 bases, leaving 11 bases between them. This CDR3 is CASKKGLSTDTQYS. CDR3 in DNA: TGTGCCAGCAAGAAAGGGCTGAGCACAGATACGCAGTATTCT.

This clonotype turned up a few times. One base away lies a much larger clone, so this may be a sequencing read error. V usage is TRBV4-2 and J usage is TRBJ2-7, with 12 bases fitting TRBD2. The CDR3 covers 16 residues. CDR1 and CDR2 (germline): LGHNA, YNFKEQ. V lost 0 bases and J lost 2; bases outside the gene matches: 2. CDR3 in DNA: TGTGCCAGCAGCCAAGACTCTAGCGGGAGGGCCTACGAGCAGTACTTC. It codes for CASSQDSSGRAYEQYF.